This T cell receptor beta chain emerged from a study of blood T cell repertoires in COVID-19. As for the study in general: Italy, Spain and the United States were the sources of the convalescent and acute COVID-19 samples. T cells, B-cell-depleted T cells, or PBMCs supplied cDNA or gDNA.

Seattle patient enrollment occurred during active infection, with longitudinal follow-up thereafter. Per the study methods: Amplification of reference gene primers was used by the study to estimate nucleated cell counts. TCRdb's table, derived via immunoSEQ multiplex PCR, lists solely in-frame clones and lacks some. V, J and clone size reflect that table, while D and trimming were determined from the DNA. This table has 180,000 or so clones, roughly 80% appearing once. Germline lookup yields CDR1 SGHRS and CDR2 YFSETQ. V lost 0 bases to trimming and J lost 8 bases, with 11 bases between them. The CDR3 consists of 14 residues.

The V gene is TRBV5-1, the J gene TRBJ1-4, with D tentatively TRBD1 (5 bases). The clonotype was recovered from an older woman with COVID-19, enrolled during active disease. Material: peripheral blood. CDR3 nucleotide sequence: TGCGCCAGCAGCTTGGCCGCGGGGGAGGAAAAACTGTTTTTT. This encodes CASSLAAGEEKLFF.